This paragraph covers one T cell receptor (beta chain) sequence. The junction had 8 bases not matched to a gene; V was cut back by 5 bases and J by 7 bases. Germline CDR1 is LNHDA and CDR2 is SQIVND (reference sequence). There are 14 residues in the CDR3. Using immunoSEQ multiplex PCR, the repertoire was profiled, and TCRdb retains in-frame clones only, with some absent. Altogether about half a million clones are present, approximately 82% being singletons, with the ten largest covering around 12%. These data come from a study of shared clonotypes between healthy human individuals. About the study: Donor ages ranged 18 to 49 years: a couple of women, three men.

The sequence came from a woman aged 40 to 50 in good health. Some clones in this sample may be carry-over from other donors' samples. Sample: PBMCs. The chain recombines TRBV19 with TRBJ1-5; 7 bases are shared with TRBD1. The CDR3 sequence is CASSADRAIQPQHF. The CDR3 bases are TGTGCCAGTAGTGCCGACAGGGCTATCCAGCCCCAGCATTTT.